This T cell receptor (beta chain) was identified during a study of post-analysis software for immune sequencing data. Whole-study context: The disease courses spanned relapsing-remitting, secondary progressive and progressive-relapsing forms of multiple sclerosis. Broader study findings: Clustering by F measure revealed strong co-clustering among samples prepared together in one batch. When compared against controls, multiple sclerosis patients showed significantly lower normalized Chao1 diversity. With TRBV5-6, TRBV5-1 and TRBV20-1 included, about five TRBV segments were more frequent in patients than in controls.

Prepared libraries of TCR beta cDNA carried unique molecular identifiers. Some 500,000 cDNA molecules were obtained per 1 to 10 million input T cells. TCRdb analysed the PCR reads with MiXCR anew, one entry per CDR3 protein. The sample has fewer than 850,000 distinct CDR3 sequences, 25% to 30% seen once. CDR1 SNHLY and CDR2 FYNNEI come from the germline V gene. The CDR3 spans 15 residues. The J segment lost 4 bases and the V segment lost 6 bases, leaving 9 bases of the junction unmatched. As regards this clonotype: Its antigen is not known.

The rearrangement joins TRBV2 to TRBJ2-1; 7 bases are shared with TRBD1. The clonotype was recovered from a girl aged 5 to 17 with multiple sclerosis. Material: blood. The CDR3 reads CASSPTGTAYNEQFF. CDR3 coding DNA: TGTGCCAGCAGCCCGACCGGGACAGCTTACAATGAGCAGTTCTTC. Complete variable domain (other parts from reference TRBV2 and TRBJ2-1): EPEVTQTPSHQVTQMGQEVILRCVPISNHLYFYWYRQILGQKVEFLVSFYNNEISEKSEIFDDQFSVERPDGSNFTLKIRSTKLEDSAMYFCASSPTGTAYNEQFFGPGTRLTVL.